Below, one TCR beta chain is given with its context. Naive CD8 cells lacked CD45RO, underwent positive selection for CCR7 and left out terminally differentiated effector memory CD45RA+ cells. The record originates from a study of shared clonotypes between healthy human individuals. TCRdb's table, derived via immunoSEQ multiplex PCR, lists solely in-frame clones and lacks some. The sample yields about 1,800,000 clones, just under 95% seen once. Trimming removed 8 bases from V and 3 bases from J; junction bases left unmatched: 5. Germline CDR1 reads MNHNS; CDR2 reads SASEGT. The CDR3 sequence is 13 residues long.

The sequence derives from a man aged 18-30 years in good health. The chain has TRBV6-1 and TRBJ2-7, with TRBD1 matching 9 bases. Source material: naive CD8+ T cells sorted from blood. The CDR3 loop is CASDPGQGYEQYF. DNA of the CDR3: TGTGCCAGCGACCCGGGACAGGGCTACGAGCAGTACTTC.